This T cell receptor (beta chain) was sequenced in a study of cytomegalovirus exposure and HLA in healthy donors (dated by TCRdb to between 2016 and 2019). In the study overall: The 666 repertoires of the first cohort and the 110 or so validation repertoires were produced on the same platform, according to a later analysis. The aim of the study was to test whether cataloging public T cell receptors could identify signatures of past pathogen exposure. Along with the roughly 710-subject first cohort, a separate validation cohort of roughly 110 different subjects was used. High-throughput TCR immunosequencing, statistical association of individual TCRs with disease status, and machine learning were combined to predict cytomegalovirus infection status.

For this clone: The antigen this receptor binds is unknown. The input lacks base qualities; no much larger clone sits a single base away.

Here is what the overall study found, with its caveats: The study listed 150 to 200 TCR beta chains as associated with cytomegalovirus. Three of the identified cytomegalovirus-associated TCR beta chains were confirmed in vitro to be specific for cytomegalovirus antigens. All 130 or so repertoires were used to score co-occurrence in the validation cohort in a later analysis, because that analysis had no HLA typing for the cohort. The authors suggested that the approach could potentially be generalized to other disease states and immunological phenotypes. Most TCR sequences were observed very rarely across donors, whereas some public TCRs were present in many individuals. The classifier was reported to diagnose cytomegalovirus status with high specificity and sensitivity in both the original cohort and the validation cohort. Subsequent analysis determined that TCRs grouped into clusters in the first cohort also showed a tendency toward co-occurrence across the 90 to 150 validation repertoires, and 85% to 95% of cluster scores exceeded 0.

The donors belonged to the validation cohort of around 110 subjects, which was separate from the roughly 700-subject first cohort. The V end loses 6 bases and the J end loses 1 base, and a stretch of 16 bases separates them. Taken from cysteine to phenylalanine, the CDR3 has 15 residues. Only the CDR3 region is kept as DNA, spanning 45 bases read in frame from base 1. According to the germline V gene (reference sequence), CDR1 reads LNHDA and CDR2 reads SQIVND. Library prep was done by the immunoSEQ multiplex PCR assay. On the authors' methods: A statistical classification framework was built to diagnose cytomegalovirus status from the catalog of TCR beta chain sequences. TCRdb re-hosts the immuneACCESS table, in-frame sequences only. Its copies lack some clones; in the studies checked, an unresolved V gene accounts for under half of them, and the cause for the rest is not known. V, J and clone size are taken as reported in that table, and D and trimming were inferred from the DNA itself. The sample table contains fewer than 350,000 clones; only one count was recorded for over 75% of them. The biggest ten clones account for about 0.99% of the sample.

This sequence uses TRBV19 and TRBJ2-7; a weak D assignment points to TRBD1 (6 bases agree). The origin of this receptor is a woman aged 18 to 35 in good health and CMV-seronegative. Source material: PBMCs. The DNA sequence is as follows: TGTGCCAGTAGCGGACGAGGGGGTACGTCCTACGAGCAGTACTTC. Translation gives CASSGRGGTSYEQYF. The CDR3 plus the reference TRBV19 and TRBJ2-7 genes for the other parts give the full variable domain: DGGITQSPKYLFRKEGQNVTLSCEQNLNHDAMYWYRQDPGQGLRLIYYSQIVNDFQKGDIAEGYSVSREKKESFPLTVTSAQKNPTAFYLCASSGRGGTSYEQYFGPGTRLTVT.